The present T cell receptor (beta chain) was sequenced within a study of cytotoxic CD8 clonotypes in ibrutinib-treated CLL. Across the study: Patient counts were 11 relapsed/refractory, roughly 15 treatment-naive and about 17 IGHV unmutated. Patients attained some 24 partial and 2 complete responses; at median around 5.5 years, approximately 14 remained remitted while some 12 progressed.

CDR3 size: 17 residues. V shed 3 bases and J shed 0 bases, with 15 bases lying between them. Per germline, CDR1 LNHDA and CDR2 SQIVND (reference sequence). Assay used: immunoSEQ multiplex PCR; TCRdb lists only in-frame clones, some missing. Here the sample spans hundreds of thousands of clones, 70% being singletons. Broader study findings: With treatment, public clonotypes, which were uncommon, either contracted or remained stable.

In the case of this clone: Its antigen is not identified.

The sequencing used PBMCs, collected after 24 months of ibrutinib treatment. The clonotype was recovered from a human donor with chronic lymphocytic leukemia. The chain employs TRBV19 and TRBJ2-1; weak D call: TRBD1 (6 bases). CDR3 DNA sequence: TGTGCCAGTAGTATGGGTAACAGGGTGGGCTCCTACAATGAGCAGTTCTTC. It encodes CASSMGNRVGSYNEQFF.